Below are 22 T cell receptor beta chains sequenced from a single sample in a study of T cells in Graves' hyperthyroidism and ophthalmopathy. RNA transcripts yielded amplified TCR beta CDR3 regions. The primer set for the first-round RT-PCR of the TCR CDR3 was HTBI. From the multiplex PCR reads, TCRdb called clonotypes with MiXCR, one entry per CDR3 protein. The data show around 420,000 distinct CDR3 sequences, with roughly an eighth seen just once and about 5% held by the top ten. The sample consisted of blood. These receptors all stem from a woman aged 18 to 35 with Graves' hyperthyroidism.

This clonotype was observed at least ten times. CDR3 region: CASSWGTGDYEQYF. The CDR3 coding sequence is TGTGCCAGCAGCTGGGGGACAGGGGACTACGAGCAGTACTTC. The rearrangement links TRBV9 to TRBJ2-7; 10 bases agree with TRBD1. The V gene's germline CDR1 is SGDLS and CDR2 YYNGEE. This CDR3 region has 14 residues. V gave up 4 bases and J gave up 3 bases; unmatched junction bases: 4.

The table lists this clonotype with many counts. The chain is built from TRBV14 and TRBJ2-5; 8 bases line up with TRBD2. Germline-derived CDR1 and CDR2 are SGHDN and FVKESK. This CDR3 contains 14 residues. Germline trimming cut 4 bases from V and 5 bases from J; bases unmatched to any gene: 6. This chain's CDR3 is CASSPSGSAETQYF. The CDR3 DNA is TGTGCCAGCAGCCCGAGCGGGAGTGCGGAGACCCAGTACTTC.

In its sample, this clonotype was seen many times. CDR3 in DNA: TGTGCCAGTTTCCGGGCCATTTACAATGAGCAGTTCTTC. Its translation is CASFRAIYNEQFF. The chain links TRBV28 to TRBJ2-1; D call uncertain. This CDR3 contains 13 residues. The V end was cut by 9 bases, the J end by 4 bases, with 13 bases between. CDR1 and CDR2 (germline): MDHEN, SYDVKM.

This clonotype was detected ten times or more. The chain has TRBV2 and TRBJ2-7; D remains ambiguous. Trimming removed 7 bases at V and 2 bases at J, with 9 bases between. This CDR3 contains 12 residues. Germline CDR1 is SNHLY and CDR2 is FYNNEI. The CDR3 loop is CASNDGAYEQYF. For the CDR3, the DNA is TGTGCCAGCAACGACGGAGCCTACGAGCAGTACTTC.

In its sample, this clonotype was seen many times. The rearrangement links TRBV13 to TRBJ1-1; D not resolved. V was shortened by 5 bases and J by 1 base, with 14 bases between the two germline ends. This CDR3 contains 15 residues. Germline loops: CDR1 PRHDT, CDR2 FYEKMQ (reference sequence). The CDR3 nucleotides read TGTGCCAGCAGCGTCAGGTCACCACGGAACACTGAAGCTTTCTTT. Protein product: CASSVRSPRNTEAFF.

This clonotype was seen repeatedly, ten times or more. The chain joins TRBV11-2 to TRBJ2-7; D ambiguous. Trimming removed 3 bases at V and 1 base at J, with 4 bases between. The length of the CDR3 is 12 residues. Germline CDR1 and CDR2: SGHAT and FQNNGV. In DNA, the CDR3 is TGTGCCAGCAGCTTCATTTCCTACGAGCAGTACTTC. Its protein is CASSFISYEQYF.

This clonotype was seen at least ten times. The V call is TRBV11-3, the J call TRBJ2-1; D might be TRBD1 (6 bases). The CDR3 is 15 amino acids. Germline values: CDR1 SGHNT, CDR2 YENEEA. The germline V and J ends were trimmed by 1 base and 8 bases, with 15 bases remaining between them. The CDR3 loop is CASSLAGAPNDEQFF. In DNA form, the CDR3 reads TGTGCCAGCAGCTTAGCAGGGGCGCCCAACGATGAGCAGTTCTTC.

The chain links TRBV13 to TRBJ2-7, with 10 bases aligning to TRBD2. Germline V CDR1 and CDR2: PRHDT, FYEKMQ (reference sequence). V lost 8 bases and J lost 5; bases outside the gene matches: 6. The CDR3 has 13 amino acids. The chain's CDR3 is CASPGLAADEQYF. The CDR3 DNA sequence: TGTGCCAGCCCCGGACTAGCGGCGGACGAGCAGTACTTC.

In this sample, this clonotype turned up a few times. The rearrangement links TRBV6-2 or TRBV6-3 to TRBJ1-1; D is unclear. Trimming pared 6 bases from V and 1 base from J, leaving 21 bases between. The CDR3 length is 17 residues. In germline, CDR1 is MNHEY, CDR2 SVGEGT. CDR3 sequence: CASRQLGVLGQNTEAFF. For the CDR3, the DNA is TGTGCCAGCAGGCAGTTAGGAGTATTAGGCCAGAACACTGAAGCTTTCTTT.

The rearrangement uses TRBV9 and TRBJ2-7; 9 bases align to TRBD1. The CDR3 is 15 amino acids. J lost 0 bases, V lost 4 bases, and 5 bases had no gene match. CDR1 SGDLS and CDR2 YYNGEE come from the germline V gene. CDR3 DNA sequence: TGTGCCAGCAGCTTAGGACAGGGGAACTCCTACGAGCAGTACTTC. Protein: CASSLGQGNSYEQYF. The full variable domain, its missing parts supplied by reference TRBV9 and TRBJ2-7, is DSGVTQTPKHLITATGQRVTLRCSPRSGDLSVYWYQQSLDQGLQFLIQYYNGEERAKGNILERFSAQQFPDLHSELNLSSLELGDSALYFCASSLGQGNSYEQYFGPGTRLTVT.

In its sample, this clonotype was seen a few times. The chain couples TRBV9 to TRBJ2-7; 10 bases map to TRBD2. CDR3 length: 15 residues. J gave up 4 bases and V 1 base, and 5 bases lay outside the gene matches. The V gene's germline CDR1 is SGDLS and CDR2 YYNGEE. The CDR3, as DNA: TGTGCCAGCAGCGTATCACTAGCGGGACAATACGAGCAGTACTTC. Protein product: CASSVSLAGQYEQYF.

DNA of the CDR3: TGCAGTCCCGACGCGGGGGCGGGGTACGAGCAGTACTTC. Encoded protein: CSPDAGAGYEQYF. J is TRBJ2-7 and V is TRBV20-1; tentatively, D is TRBD2 (7 bases). This CDR3 comprises 13 residues. Trimming cost V 8 bases and J 4 bases, with 18 bases left between them. Germline-derived CDR1 and CDR2 are DFQATT and SNEGSKA (reference sequence).

Concerning this clonotype: At one end the junction does not follow the germline gene, possibly because of a read error. The rearrangement uses TRBV6-1 and TRBJ2-7, with D possibly being TRBD1 (6 bases). The CDR3 length is 12 residues. Looked up from germline, CDR1 is MNHNS and CDR2 is SASEGT. CDR3 DNA sequence: TGTGCCAGCAGGGACAGCTCCTACGAGCAGCACTTC. It yields the protein CASRDSSYEQHF.

The CDR3 loop reads CASSKLAGGSNEQFF. DNA for the CDR3: TGTGCCAGCAGTAAACTAGCCGGGGGGTCCAATGAGCAGTTCTTC. V usage is TRBV2 and J usage is TRBJ2-1; TRBD2 matches at 7 bases. The CDR3 consists of 15 residues. Germline assignment: CDR1 SNHLY and CDR2 FYNNEI. V lost 5 bases and J lost 6; bases outside the gene matches: 10.

The gene calls are TRBV7-9 and TRBJ2-1; TRBD1 matches 8 bases. V shed 5 bases and J 5 bases; nucleotides not matched to a gene: 5. Germline-derived CDR1 and CDR2 are SEHNR and FQNEAQ (reference sequence). The CDR3 has 14 residues. CDR3 nucleotide sequence: TGTGCCAGCAGCCCGGGACAGGAGGACAATGAGCAGTTCTTC. This gives the protein CASSPGQEDNEQFF.

This clonotype was seen many times. V usage is TRBV30 and J usage is TRBJ1-5; D is possibly TRBD1 (6 bases). V shed 2 bases and J shed 0 bases, with 11 bases lying between them. The CDR3 spans 15 residues. Germline CDR1 reads GTSNPN; CDR2 reads SVGIG (reference sequence). CDR3 nucleotide sequence: TGTGCCTGGAGTCGCGGGACACCTAGCAATCAGCCCCAGCATTTT. Translated: CAWSRGTPSNQPQHF. The whole variable domain, filled in from reference TRBV30 and TRBJ1-5, reads SQTIHQWPATLVQPVGSPLSLECTVEGTSNPNLYWYRQAAGRGLQLLFYSVGIGQISSEVPQNLSASRPQDRQFILSSKKLLLSDSGFYLCAWSRGTPSNQPQHFGDGTRLSIL.

With regard to this clonotype: Given a much more abundant clone one base away, this may be a read error. The CDR3 here is CASSEEVAPDTQYF. The CDR3 DNA reads TGTGCCAGCAGTGAGGAGGTAGCCCCAGATACGCAGTATTTT. This sequence joins TRBV6-1 and TRBJ2-3, with D possibly being TRBD2 (5 bases). CDR3 size: 14 residues. V lost 3 bases, J lost 4 bases, and 11 bases lay in between. Germline-derived CDR1 and CDR2 are MNHNS and SASEGT.

Ten or more counts support this clonotype. J is TRBJ2-7 and V is TRBV28; the match to TRBD2 covers 7 bases. The V gene end was trimmed by 0 bases and the J gene end by 4 bases; junction bases not matched to a gene: 6. The CDR3 length is 15 residues. Per the germline V gene, CDR1 is MDHEN and CDR2 is SYDVKM. CDR3 protein: CASSLWAGVMYEQYF. The DNA of the CDR3 is TGTGCCAGCAGTTTATGGGCGGGAGTAATGTACGAGCAGTACTTC.

The chain combines TRBV5-1 with TRBJ2-2; unclear D gene. Deletions cut 4 bases from V and 7 bases from J, with 11 bases between. The V gene's germline CDR1 is SGHRS and CDR2 YFSETQ. CDR3 length: 13 amino acids. This chain's CDR3 is CASSPPTFGELFF. The CDR3 DNA sequence: TGCGCCAGCAGCCCCCCCACCTTCGGGGAGCTGTTTTTT. The whole variable domain, filled in from reference TRBV5-1 and TRBJ2-2, reads KAGVTQTPRYLIKTRGQQVTLSCSPISGHRSVSWYQQTPGQGLQFLFEYFSETQRNKGNFPGRFSGRQFSNSRSEMNVSTLELGDSALYLCASSPPTFGELFFGEGSRLTVL.

This clonotype was observed a handful of times. The chain combines TRBV7-2 with TRBJ2-7; tentatively, D is TRBD2 (6 bases). V lost 5 bases to trimming and J lost 7 bases, with 15 bases between them. This CDR3 contains 13 residues. The germline gives CDR1 SGHTA, CDR2 FQGNSA. CDR3 region: CASSQAGSGEQYF. CDR3 in DNA: TGTGCCAGCAGCCAAGCAGGGAGCGGGGAGCAGTACTTC.

With regard to this clonotype: A junction boundary mismatches the germline segment, possibly from a read error. The chain is built from TRBV20-1 and TRBJ1-1, with 8 positions matching TRBD1. The CDR3 is 15 residues long. Germline V gene sequence: CDR1 DFQATT, CDR2 SNEGSKA (reference sequence). The CDR3 coding sequence is TGCAGTGCTAGTCACCCGGACAGGGTGTACACTAAAGCTTTCTTT. Protein: CSASHPDRVYTKAFF.

This clonotype was seen only a few times. The gene calls are TRBV9 and TRBJ2-2; 8 nucleotides align to TRBD2. Germline-derived CDR1 and CDR2 are SGDLS and YYNGEE. This CDR3 spans 17 amino acids. J was trimmed by 1 base and V by 4 bases; bases with no gene match: 9. CDR3 DNA: TGTGCCAGCAGCCTAGAACTAGCGGCCGGGAACACCGGGGAGCTGTTTTTT. It specifies CASSLELAAGNTGELFF. The full variable domain, in which reference TRBV9 and TRBJ2-2 provide the parts outside the CDR3, is DSGVTQTPKHLITATGQRVTLRCSPRSGDLSVYWYQQSLDQGLQFLIQYYNGEERAKGNILERFSAQQFPDLHSELNLSSLELGDSALYFCASSLELAAGNTGELFFGEGSRLTVL.